This T cell receptor beta chain was identified during a study of control samples from healthy donors and cancer patients. V shed 4 bases, J shed 4 bases, and the junction held 5 bases outside the gene matches. The CDR3 has 14 amino acids. Germline V gene sequence: CDR1 SGHRS, CDR2 YFSETQ. Libraries were prepared by immunoSEQ multiplex PCR; TCRdb keeps only in-frame clonotypes and omits some of them. The sample contains 35,000 to 40,000 clones, 80% to 90% of which appear only once. This TCR came from a woman aged 55-70 years with lung cancer. The chain joins TRBV5-1 to TRBJ1-3; 7 bases align to TRBD1. Sequences were obtained from PBMCs. CDR3 sequence: CASSLDRVGNTIYF. The CDR3 DNA follows: TGCGCCAGCAGCCTTGACAGGGTCGGAAACACCATATATTTT.